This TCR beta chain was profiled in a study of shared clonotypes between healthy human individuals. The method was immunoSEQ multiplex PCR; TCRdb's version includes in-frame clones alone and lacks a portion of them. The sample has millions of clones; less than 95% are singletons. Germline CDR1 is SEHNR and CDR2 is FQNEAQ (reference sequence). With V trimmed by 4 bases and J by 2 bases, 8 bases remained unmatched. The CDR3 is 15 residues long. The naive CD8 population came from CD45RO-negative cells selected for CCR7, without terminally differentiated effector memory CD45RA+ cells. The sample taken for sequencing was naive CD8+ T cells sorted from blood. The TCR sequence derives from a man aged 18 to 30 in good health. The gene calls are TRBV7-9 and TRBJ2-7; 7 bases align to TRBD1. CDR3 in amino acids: CASSSSTGIAYEQYF. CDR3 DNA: TGTGCCAGCAGCTCTTCGACAGGGATTGCCTACGAGCAGTACTTC.